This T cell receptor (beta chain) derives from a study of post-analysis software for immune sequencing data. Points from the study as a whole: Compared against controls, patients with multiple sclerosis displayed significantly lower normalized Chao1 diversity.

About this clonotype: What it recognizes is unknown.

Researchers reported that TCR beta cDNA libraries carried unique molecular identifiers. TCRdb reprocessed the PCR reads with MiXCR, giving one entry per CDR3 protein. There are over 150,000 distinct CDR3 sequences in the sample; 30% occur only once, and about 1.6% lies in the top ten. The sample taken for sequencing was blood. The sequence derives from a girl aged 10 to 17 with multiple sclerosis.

The CDR3 bases are TGTGCCAGCATCGGGGCAGGGGGGAGCTCCTACAATGAGCAGTACTTC. It encodes CASIGAGGSSYNEQYF. The chain carries TRBV6-6 and TRBJ2-1, with D possibly matching TRBD1 (7 bases). Judging by the DNA end, TRBJ2-7 fits better; the J call may be wrong. Germline-derived CDR1 and CDR2 are MNHNY and SVGAGI (reference sequence). The CDR3 has 16 amino acids.